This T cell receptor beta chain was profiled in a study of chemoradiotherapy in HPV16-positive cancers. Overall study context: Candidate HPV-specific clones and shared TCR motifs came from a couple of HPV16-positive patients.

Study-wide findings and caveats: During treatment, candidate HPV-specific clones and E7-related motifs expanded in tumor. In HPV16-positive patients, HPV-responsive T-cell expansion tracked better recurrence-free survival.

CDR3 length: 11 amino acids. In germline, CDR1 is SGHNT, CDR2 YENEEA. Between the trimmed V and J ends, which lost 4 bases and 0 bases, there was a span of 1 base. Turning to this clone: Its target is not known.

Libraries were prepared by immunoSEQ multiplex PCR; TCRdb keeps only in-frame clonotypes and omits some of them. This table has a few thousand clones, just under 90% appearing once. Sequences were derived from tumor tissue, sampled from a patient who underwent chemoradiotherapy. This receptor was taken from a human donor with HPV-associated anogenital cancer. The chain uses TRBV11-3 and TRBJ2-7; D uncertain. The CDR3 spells CASSSSYEQYF. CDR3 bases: TGTGCCAGCAGCTCCTCCTACGAGCAGTACTTC.